These 30 T cell receptor beta chains came from one sample sequenced in a study of T cell changes during pregnancy in multiple sclerosis. Sequencing used immunoSEQ multiplex PCR; TCRdb keeps in-frame clones, though not all of them. The profile covers 35,000 to 40,000 clones, with approximately 88% appearing a single time and about 1.2% taken by the ten largest. The material sequenced was CD4+ T cells from peripheral blood mononuclear cells, taken before pregnancy. These receptors were collected from a female donor with multiple sclerosis, enrolled in a pregnancy study.

This clone was observed a handful of times. The rearrangement links TRBV19 to TRBJ1-2; 7 nucleotides match TRBD1. Germline-derived CDR1 and CDR2 are LNHDA and SQIVND (reference sequence). V dropped 3 bases and J dropped 5; count of bases not matched to a gene: 12. The CDR3 length is 16 residues. In DNA form, the CDR3 reads TGTGCCAGTAGTATCCTGACCGGACAGGTTGAATATGGCTACACCTTC. The encoded protein is CASSILTGQVEYGYTF.

This clone was counted a few times. The rearrangement links TRBV7-9 to TRBJ2-1, with D possibly being TRBD2 (5 bases). This CDR3 contains 12 residues. V was shortened by 5 bases and J by 10 bases, with 12 bases between the two germline ends. Per germline, CDR1 SEHNR and CDR2 FQNEAQ (reference sequence). For the CDR3, the DNA is TGTGCCAGCAGCCCAACGTCGGGGGAGCAGTTCTTC. Protein: CASSPTSGEQFF.

The chain has TRBV19 and TRBJ2-5, with a weak D call TRBD1 (6 bases). Trimming took 3 bases from V and 3 from J, leaving 11 bases between them. Germline V CDR1 and CDR2: LNHDA, SQIVND (reference sequence). This CDR3 is 14 amino acids long. CDR3 bases: TGTGCCAGTAGTATCCGGACAGACGAAGAGACCCAGTACTTC. Its protein is CASSIRTDEETQYF.

The chain combines TRBV27 with TRBJ2-1; TRBD1 is a possible D gene (5 bases). The germline gives CDR1 MNHEY, CDR2 SMNVEV (reference sequence). This CDR3 region has 14 residues. With 2 bases removed from V and 8 bases from J, the gap between germline ends came to 13 bases. The chain's CDR3 is CASSLPSRAHEQFF. The CDR3 bases are TGTGCCAGCAGTTTACCCAGCAGGGCCCATGAGCAGTTCTTC.

V usage is TRBV2 and J usage is TRBJ2-1; 10 nucleotides line up with TRBD2. This CDR3 has 13 amino acids. Germline values: CDR1 SNHLY, CDR2 FYNNEI. V lost 6 bases to trimming and J lost 6 bases; unmatched junction nucleotides: 2. DNA of the CDR3: TGTGCCAGCAGAGGGACTAGCGCCAATGAGCAGTTCTTC. This gives the protein CASRGTSANEQFF.

V gene TRBV14 combines with J gene TRBJ1-4; no clear D gene. The length of the CDR3 is 15 residues. Germline CDR1 and CDR2: SGHDN and FVKESK. Trimming stripped 0 bases from V and 2 bases from J, with 7 bases between. The CDR3 sequence: CASSQDRRTNEKLFF. As DNA, the CDR3 is TGTGCCAGCAGCCAAGATCGGCGGACTAATGAAAAACTGTTTTTT.

The chain recombines TRBV18 with TRBJ2-7; 11 positions match TRBD1. The germline CDR1 and CDR2 sequences are KGHSH and LQKENI. This CDR3 is 14 amino acids long. Trimming removed 4 bases from V and 7 bases from J; junction bases left unmatched: 6. The CDR3 loop reads CASSHGQGAVEQYF. The CDR3, as DNA: TGTGCCAGCTCACATGGACAGGGGGCGGTAGAGCAGTACTTC.

The chain has TRBV7-9 and TRBJ2-1; 9 bases are shared with TRBD1. Looked up from germline, CDR1 is SEHNR and CDR2 is FQNEAQ (reference sequence). The CDR3 consists of 17 residues. The ends lost 3 bases at V and 7 bases at J; junction bases unmatched: 13. CDR3 sequence: CASSFIGKQGAGNEQFF. The DNA for the CDR3 is TGTGCCAGCAGCTTCATTGGGAAACAGGGGGCGGGGAATGAGCAGTTCTTC.

The chain joins TRBV18 to TRBJ1-5; D remains ambiguous. V dropped 2 bases and J dropped 5 bases, with 7 bases sitting between them. The CDR3 covers 13 residues. The germline V gene has CDR1 KGHSH and CDR2 LQKENI. CDR3: CASSPGGDQPQHF. DNA for the CDR3: TGTGCCAGCTCACCAGGAGGCGATCAGCCCCAGCATTTT.

This chain uses TRBV6-1 with TRBJ1-2; TRBD1 matches at 8 bases. This CDR3 comprises 13 residues. CDR1 is MNHNS, CDR2 SASEGT, per germline. The V segment lost 6 bases and the J segment 3 bases; nucleotides outside the gene matches: 3. The CDR3 DNA reads TGTGCCAGCAGCCAACAGGGGGACTATGGCTACACCTTC. This sequence encodes CASSQQGDYGYTF.

The rearrangement uses TRBV7-7 and TRBJ2-3; TRBD2 aligns across 8 bases. The J segment lost 0 bases and the V segment lost 5 bases, leaving 1 base of the junction unmatched. The CDR3 totals 14 residues. Germline V gene data show CDR1 as SSHAT and CDR2 as FNYEAQ (reference sequence). This chain's CDR3 is CASSPSGSTDTQYF. The CDR3 coding sequence is TGTGCCAGCAGCCCTAGCGGGAGCACAGATACGCAGTATTTT. The whole variable domain, filled in from reference TRBV7-7 and TRBJ2-3, reads GAGVSQSPRYKVTKRGQDVTLRCDPISSHATLYWYQQALGQGPEFLTYFNYEAQPDKSGLPSDRFSAERPEGSISTLTIQRTEQRDSAMYRCASSPSGSTDTQYFGPGTRLTVL.

V usage is TRBV7-2 and J usage is TRBJ1-2; 7 bases match TRBD1. In germline, CDR1 is SGHTA, CDR2 FQGNSA. The CDR3 runs 13 residues. Trimming took 3 bases from V and 9 from J; bases not matched to a gene: 7. CDR3 nucleotide sequence: TGTGCCAGCAGCTTGGAGGGGGCTCGGAGCTACACCTTC. This encodes CASSLEGARSYTF.

CDR3 region: CASSQGPTEGNIQYF. The CDR3 DNA is TGTGCCAGCAGCCAAGGGCCGACGGAGGGAAACATTCAGTACTTC. The genes are TRBV4-2 and TRBJ2-4; perhaps TRBD2 as D (6 bases). In germline, CDR1 is LGHNA, CDR2 YNFKEQ. The CDR3 is made up of 15 amino acids. Trimming shortened V by 1 base and J by 6 bases, and 13 bases separated the two germline ends.

For this clone: Germline and junction disagree at one end, which may indicate a read error. V and J are TRBV7-8 and TRBJ1-4; the match to TRBD1 covers 10 bases. CDR1 and CDR2 from the germline V gene are SGHVS and FQNEAQ. CDR3 length equals 16 residues. The CDR3 is CAGSQASGTGVEKLFF. The CDR3 DNA reads TGTGCCGGCAGCCAAGCCTCCGGGACAGGGGTTGAAAAACTGTTTTTT.

The chain uses TRBV19 and TRBJ2-5; 8 bases agree with TRBD1. The junction had 7 bases not matched to a gene; V was cut back by 11 bases and J by 2 bases. The CDR3 runs to 13 residues. Germline V CDR1 and CDR2: LNHDA, SQIVND (reference sequence). DNA of the CDR3: TGTGCCGCGGCCCGGGACAGGCAAGAGACCCAGTACTTC. The encoded protein is CAAARDRQETQYF.

The chain links TRBV5-1 to TRBJ1-2; 7 bases align to TRBD1. Trimming removed 4 bases from V and 6 bases from J; junction bases left unmatched: 9. The length of the CDR3 is 14 residues. Germline V gene data show CDR1 as SGHRS and CDR2 as YFSETQ. CDR3 region: CASSETTGTHGYTF. CDR3 DNA: TGCGCCAGCAGCGAAACGACAGGGACCCATGGCTACACCTTC.

The chain links TRBV7-8 to TRBJ1-3, with TRBD1 as a possible D gene (5 bases). Germline values: CDR1 SGHVS, CDR2 FQNEAQ. Trimming stripped 5 bases from V and 2 bases from J, with 13 bases between. The CDR3 consists of 15 residues. CDR3 bases: TGTGCCAGCAGCCCAGATAGGACAACTGGAAACACCATATATTTT. This gives the protein CASSPDRTTGNTIYF.

The chain couples TRBV5-1 to TRBJ2-5; the match to TRBD2 covers 15 bases. V shed 4 bases, J shed 3 bases, and the junction held 7 bases outside the gene matches. Germline CDR1 reads SGHRS; CDR2 reads YFSETQ. This CDR3 is 17 amino acids long. CDR3 loop: CASSEAGTSGRKETQYF. The CDR3 nucleotides are TGCGCCAGCAGCGAGGCCGGGACTAGCGGGAGGAAAGAGACCCAGTACTTC.

The chain links TRBV19 to TRBJ2-3; no reliable D call. Per the germline V gene, CDR1 is LNHDA and CDR2 is SQIVND (reference sequence). V lost 4 bases and J 0 bases, leaving 5 bases between the germline ends. The CDR3 consists of 13 residues. Written as DNA, the CDR3 is TGTGCCAGTAGTACGTCTAGCACAGATACGCAGTATTTT. It specifies CASSTSSTDTQYF.

This chain joins TRBV6-4 and TRBJ2-7, with D perhaps matching TRBD1 (5 bases). The germline V gene encodes CDR1 MRHNA and CDR2 SNTAGT. With 9 bases removed from V and 4 bases from J, the gap between germline ends came to 16 bases. This CDR3 has 13 amino acids. CDR3 amino acids: CARYRLIFYEQYF. The DNA of the CDR3 is TGTGCCAGATACAGGCTTATCTTTTACGAGCAGTACTTC.

The chain is built from TRBV13 and TRBJ2-5; TRBD1 matches 9 bases. Per the germline V gene, CDR1 is PRHDT and CDR2 is FYEKMQ (reference sequence). This CDR3 spans 17 amino acids. The trim removed 5 bases at V and 4 bases at J, leaving 14 bases unmatched. In DNA form, the CDR3 reads TGTGCCAGCAGCAAAAACCTCGGACAGGGGAGGGTAGAGACCCAGTACTTC. Protein sequence: CASSKNLGQGRVETQYF.

By share, this clone ranks as medium-sized (0.01 to 0.1%). The chain employs TRBV5-6 and TRBJ1-1, with no clear D. Trimming removed 5 bases from V and 1 base from J, with 9 bases in between. Germline CDR1 SGHDT, CDR2 YYEEEE. The CDR3 consists of 13 residues. CDR3 residues: CASRRGWNTEAFF. CDR3 nucleotide sequence: TGTGCCAGCAGGCGAGGGTGGAACACTGAAGCTTTCTTT.

This chain joins TRBV5-1 and TRBJ2-6; D gene ambiguous. The germline V gene encodes CDR1 SGHRS and CDR2 YFSETQ. The CDR3 extends over 15 amino acids. V lost 6 bases and J lost 0, with 10 bases in between. The CDR3 loop is CASTLLLSGANVLTF. DNA for the CDR3: TGCGCCAGCACCCTACTTCTCTCTGGGGCCAACGTCCTGACTTTC. The full variable domain, its missing parts supplied by reference TRBV5-1 and TRBJ2-6, is KAGVTQTPRYLIKTRGQQVTLSCSPISGHRSVSWYQQTPGQGLQFLFEYFSETQRNKGNFPGRFSGRQFSNSRSEMNVSTLELGDSALYLCASTLLLSGANVLTFGAGSRLTVL.

V usage is TRBV5-1 and J usage is TRBJ2-3; D might be TRBD1 (7 bases). Trimming took 5 bases from V and 0 from J, leaving 10 bases between them. CDR1 is SGHRS and CDR2 is YFSETQ in the germline V gene. This CDR3 comprises 14 residues. CDR3 sequence reads: CASRQGGSTDTQYF. Here the CDR3 DNA reads TGCGCCAGCAGGCAGGGGGGAAGCACAGATACGCAGTATTTT.

The CDR3 DNA reads TGTGCCAGCAGCTCTACAGGGAAGGAGACCCAGTACTTC. This sequence encodes CASSSTGKETQYF. The V gene is TRBV5-5, the J gene TRBJ2-5; the D gene is possibly TRBD1 (6 bases). From germline, CDR1 is SGHKS and CDR2 YYEKEE (reference sequence). V shed 3 bases and J shed 5 bases, with 11 bases lying between them. The CDR3 covers 13 residues. Supplemented by reference TRBV5-5 and TRBJ2-5, the full variable domain reads DAGVTQSPTHLIKTRGQQVTLRCSPISGHKSVSWYQQVLGQGPQFIFQYYEKEERGRGNFPDRFSARQFPNYSSELNVNALLLGDSALYLCASSSTGKETQYFGPGTRLLVL.

Turning to this clone: This same CDR3 is encoded by further DNA sequences in the sample. The chain couples TRBV18 to TRBJ2-5; D unresolved. The CDR3 spans 13 residues. Trimming removed 0 bases from V and 4 bases from J, with 6 bases in between. Germline values: CDR1 KGHSH, CDR2 LQKENI. The CDR3 DNA reads TGTGCCAGCTCACCACCTAGCCCAGAGACCCAGTACTTC. Its protein is CASSPPSPETQYF.

The rearrangement links TRBV5-4 to TRBJ1-2, with D maybe TRBD1 (6 bases). V was pared by 5 bases and J by 3 bases, with 14 bases between. The CDR3 is 14 amino acids. Germline loops: CDR1 SGHNT, CDR2 YYREEE (reference sequence). CDR3 bases: TGTGCCAGCAGGCTTCCGGGGGGCCACTATGGCTACACCTTC. It translates to CASRLPGGHYGYTF.

The V call is TRBV10-3, the J call TRBJ2-7; a possible D gene is TRBD1 (6 bases). The V end was cut by 5 bases, the J end by 7 bases, with 15 bases between. CDR1 and CDR2 (germline): ENHRY, SYGVKD. This CDR3 is built from 13 residues. Here the CDR3 reads CAISREQGGEQYF. DNA for the CDR3: TGTGCCATCAGTCGGGAACAGGGTGGGGAGCAGTACTTC.

The rearrangement links TRBV2 to TRBJ1-6; D is uncertain. There are 13 residues in the CDR3. V shed 1 base and J shed 10 bases, with 8 bases lying between them. The germline V gene encodes CDR1 SNHLY and CDR2 FYNNEI. The CDR3 nucleotides are TGTGCCAGCAGTGAAGATAGTCGGTCACCCCTCCACTTT. Translated: CASSEDSRSPLHF.

The V gene is TRBV14, the J gene TRBJ1-1; D is unresolved. Looked up from germline, CDR1 is SGHDN and CDR2 is FVKESK. The V and J ends lost 2 bases and 4 bases respectively, with 8 bases between them. The CDR3 has 13 residues. CDR3 protein: CASSQLGGTEAFF. DNA of the CDR3: TGTGCCAGCAGCCAACTGGGAGGCACTGAAGCTTTCTTT.